This TCR beta chain comes out of a study of CD8+ T cells in alopecia areata. Study results and limitations: Affected scalp, especially in alopecia totalis/universalis, had a higher clonality than normal scalp did. Scalp clonality dropped significantly under tofacitinib, as did expanded CD8+ top-100 clones. Scalp repertoires also include resident alphabeta T cells from normal skin.

With regard to this clone: Its specificity is unknown.

Treatment indicated: oral pan-JAK inhibitor, 5-10 mg twice daily. Extracted RNA was reverse transcribed into cDNA, the sequencing template. This table comes from immunoSEQ multiplex PCR, and its TCRdb copy is limited to in-frame clones, with some not included. The table shows 150,000 to 200,000 clones, with around 64% occurring only once. This clonotype originated in a human donor with alopecia areata. The source was CD4+ T cells sorted from blood, collected at approximately week 50, from a patient treated with tofacitinib.

The CDR3 DNA sequence: TGTGCCAGCAGCCGTCAGGGGAGAAATCAGCCCCAGCATTTT. Translation gives CASSRQGRNQPQHF. J is TRBJ1-5 and V is TRBV14; D perhaps matches TRBD1 (6 bases). The length of the CDR3 is 14 residues. Trimming took off 4 bases at V and 4 bases at J, with 11 bases between the two ends. CDR1 is SGHDN and CDR2 is FVKESK in the germline V gene.